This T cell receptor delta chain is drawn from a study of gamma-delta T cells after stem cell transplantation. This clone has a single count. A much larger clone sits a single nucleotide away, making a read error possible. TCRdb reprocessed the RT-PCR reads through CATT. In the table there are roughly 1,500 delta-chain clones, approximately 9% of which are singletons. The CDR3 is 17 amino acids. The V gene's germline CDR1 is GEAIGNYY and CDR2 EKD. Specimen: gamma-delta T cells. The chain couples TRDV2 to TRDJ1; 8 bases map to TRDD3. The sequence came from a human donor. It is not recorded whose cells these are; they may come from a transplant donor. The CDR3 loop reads CACDPLLGVLYTDELIF. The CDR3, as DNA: TGTGCCTGTGATCCCCTACTGGGGGTTCTGTACACCGATGAACTCATCTTT.